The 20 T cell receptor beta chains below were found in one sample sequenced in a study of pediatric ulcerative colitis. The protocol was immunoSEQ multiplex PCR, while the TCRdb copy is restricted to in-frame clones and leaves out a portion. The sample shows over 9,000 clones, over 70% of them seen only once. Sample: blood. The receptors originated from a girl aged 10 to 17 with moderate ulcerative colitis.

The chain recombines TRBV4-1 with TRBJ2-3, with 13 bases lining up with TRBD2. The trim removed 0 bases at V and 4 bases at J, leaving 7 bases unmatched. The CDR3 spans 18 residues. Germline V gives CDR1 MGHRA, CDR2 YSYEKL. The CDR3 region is CASSQDPPLAGGSDTQYF. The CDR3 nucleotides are TGCGCCAGCAGCCAAGATCCCCCACTAGCGGGAGGGTCAGATACGCAGTATTTT.

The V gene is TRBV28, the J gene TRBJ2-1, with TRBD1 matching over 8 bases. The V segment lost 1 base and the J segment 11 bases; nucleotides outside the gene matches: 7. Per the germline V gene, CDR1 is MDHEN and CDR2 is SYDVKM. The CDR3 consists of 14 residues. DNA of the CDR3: TGTGCCAGCAGTTTATCGGCAGGGGGCGCTCAGCAGTTCTTC. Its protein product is CASSLSAGGAQQFF.

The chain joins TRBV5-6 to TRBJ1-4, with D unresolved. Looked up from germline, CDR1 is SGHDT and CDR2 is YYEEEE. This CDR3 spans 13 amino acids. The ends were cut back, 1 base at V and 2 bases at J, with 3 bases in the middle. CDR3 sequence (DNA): TGTGCCAGCAGCTTGCCTACTAATGAAAAACTGTTTTTT. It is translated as CASSLPTNEKLFF.

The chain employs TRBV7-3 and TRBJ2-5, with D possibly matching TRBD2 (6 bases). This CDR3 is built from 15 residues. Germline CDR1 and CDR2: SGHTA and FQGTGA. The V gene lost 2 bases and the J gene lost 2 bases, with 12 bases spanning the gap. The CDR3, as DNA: TGTGCCAGCAGCTTACGTCACGGGGGTCAAGAGACCCAGTACTTC. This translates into CASSLRHGGQETQYF. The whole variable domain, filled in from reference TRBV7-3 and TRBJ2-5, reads GAGVSQTPSNKVTEKGKYVELRCDPISGHTALYWYRQSLGQGPEFLIYFQGTGAADDSGLPNDRFFAVRPEGSVSTLKIQRTERGDSAVYLCASSLRHGGQETQYFGPGTRLLVL.

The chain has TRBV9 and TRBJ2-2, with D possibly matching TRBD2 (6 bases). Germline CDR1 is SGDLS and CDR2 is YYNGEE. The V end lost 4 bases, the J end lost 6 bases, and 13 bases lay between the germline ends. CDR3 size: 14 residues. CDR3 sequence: CASSSGGMAGELFF. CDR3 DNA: TGTGCCAGCAGCTCCGGGGGTATGGCCGGGGAGCTGTTTTTT.

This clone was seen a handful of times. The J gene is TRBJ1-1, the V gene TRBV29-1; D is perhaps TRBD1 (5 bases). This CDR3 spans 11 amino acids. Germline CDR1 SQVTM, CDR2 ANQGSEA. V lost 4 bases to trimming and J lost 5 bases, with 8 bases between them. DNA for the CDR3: TGCAGCGTTGTTGGGGGTACTGAAGCTTTCTTT. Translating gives CSVVGGTEAFF.

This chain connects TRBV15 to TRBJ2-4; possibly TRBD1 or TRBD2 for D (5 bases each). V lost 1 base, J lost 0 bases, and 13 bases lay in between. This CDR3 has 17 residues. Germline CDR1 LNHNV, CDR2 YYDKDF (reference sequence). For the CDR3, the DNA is TGTGCCACCAGCAGAGTCGGGGCAGCTTCAGCCAAAAACATTCAGTACTTC. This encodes CATSRVGAASAKNIQYF.

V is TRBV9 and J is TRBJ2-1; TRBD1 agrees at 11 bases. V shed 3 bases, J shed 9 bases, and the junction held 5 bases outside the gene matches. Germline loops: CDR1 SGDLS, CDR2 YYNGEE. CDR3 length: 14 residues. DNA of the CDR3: TGTGCCAGCAGCGCTACGGGACAGGGGGTTGAGCAGTTCTTC. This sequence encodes CASSATGQGVEQFF.

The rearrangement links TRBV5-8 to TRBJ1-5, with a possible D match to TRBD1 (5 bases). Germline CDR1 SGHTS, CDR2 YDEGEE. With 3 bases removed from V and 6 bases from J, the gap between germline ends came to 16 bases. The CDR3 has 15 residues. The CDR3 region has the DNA TGTGCCAGCAGCTCCCGAGGTTCCAGGGTTCAGCCCCAGCATTTT. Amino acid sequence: CASSSRGSRVQPQHF. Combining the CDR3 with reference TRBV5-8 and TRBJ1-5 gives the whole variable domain EAGVTQSPTHLIKTRGQQATLRCSPISGHTSVYWYQQALGLGLQFLLWYDEGEERNRGNFPPRFSGRQFPNYSSELNVNALELEDSALYLCASSSRGSRVQPQHFGDGTRLSIL.

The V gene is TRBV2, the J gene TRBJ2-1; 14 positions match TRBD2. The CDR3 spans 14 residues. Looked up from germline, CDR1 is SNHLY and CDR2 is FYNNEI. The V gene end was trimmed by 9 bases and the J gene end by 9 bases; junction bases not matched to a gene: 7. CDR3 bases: TGTGCCAGGCCGACTAGCGGGGGGGCGATTGAGCAGTTCTTC. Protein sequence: CARPTSGGAIEQFF. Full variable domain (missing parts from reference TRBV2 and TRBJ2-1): EPEVTQTPSHQVTQMGQEVILRCVPISNHLYFYWYRQILGQKVEFLVSFYNNEISEKSEIFDDQFSVERPDGSNFTLKIRSTKLEDSAMYFCARPTSGGAIEQFFGPGTRLTVL.

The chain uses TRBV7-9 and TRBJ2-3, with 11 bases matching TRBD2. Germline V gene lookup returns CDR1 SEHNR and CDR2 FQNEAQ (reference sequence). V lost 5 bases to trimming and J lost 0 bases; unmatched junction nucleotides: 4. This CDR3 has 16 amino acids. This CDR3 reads CASSQGLAASTDTQYF. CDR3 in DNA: TGTGCCAGCAGCCAGGGACTAGCGGCTAGCACAGATACGCAGTATTTT.

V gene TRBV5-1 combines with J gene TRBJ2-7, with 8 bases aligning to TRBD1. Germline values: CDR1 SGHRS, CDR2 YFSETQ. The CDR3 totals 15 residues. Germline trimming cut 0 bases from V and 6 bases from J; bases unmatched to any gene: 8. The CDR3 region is CASSLAGQAPGEQYF. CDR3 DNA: TGCGCCAGCAGCTTGGCGGGACAGGCCCCAGGCGAGCAGTACTTC.

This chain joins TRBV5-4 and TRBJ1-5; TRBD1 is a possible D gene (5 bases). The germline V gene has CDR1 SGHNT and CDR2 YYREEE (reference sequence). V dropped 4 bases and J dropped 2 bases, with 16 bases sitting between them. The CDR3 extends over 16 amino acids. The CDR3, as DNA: TGTGCCAGCAGCACTACAGGCGCCGGGGGCAATCAGCCCCAGCATTTT. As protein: CASSTTGAGGNQPQHF.

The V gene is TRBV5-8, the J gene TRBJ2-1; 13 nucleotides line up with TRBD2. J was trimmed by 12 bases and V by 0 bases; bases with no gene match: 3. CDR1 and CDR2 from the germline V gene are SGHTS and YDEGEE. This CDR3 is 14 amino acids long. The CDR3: CASSLAGLAGVQFF. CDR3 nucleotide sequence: TGTGCCAGCAGCTTGGCCGGACTAGCGGGAGTGCAGTTCTTC.

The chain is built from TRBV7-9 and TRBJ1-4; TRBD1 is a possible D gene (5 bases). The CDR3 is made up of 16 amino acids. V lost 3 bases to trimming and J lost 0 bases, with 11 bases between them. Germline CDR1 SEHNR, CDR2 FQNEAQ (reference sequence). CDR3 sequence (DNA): TGTGCCAGCAGCTTCGGGGGAGGAGCAACTAATGAAAAACTGTTTTTT. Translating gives CASSFGGGATNEKLFF. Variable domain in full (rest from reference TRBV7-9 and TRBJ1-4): DTGVSQNPRHKITKRGQNVTFRCDPISEHNRLYWYRQTLGQGPEFLTYFQNEAQLEKSRLLSDRFSAERPKGSFSTLEIQRTEQGDSAMYLCASSFGGGATNEKLFFGSGTQLSVL.

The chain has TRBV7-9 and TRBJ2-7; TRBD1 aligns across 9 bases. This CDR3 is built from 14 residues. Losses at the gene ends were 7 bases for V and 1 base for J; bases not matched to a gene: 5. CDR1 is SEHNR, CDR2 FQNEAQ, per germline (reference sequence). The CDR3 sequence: CASTSGTGSYEQYF. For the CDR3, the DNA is TGTGCCAGCACATCCGGGACAGGGTCCTACGAGCAGTACTTC.

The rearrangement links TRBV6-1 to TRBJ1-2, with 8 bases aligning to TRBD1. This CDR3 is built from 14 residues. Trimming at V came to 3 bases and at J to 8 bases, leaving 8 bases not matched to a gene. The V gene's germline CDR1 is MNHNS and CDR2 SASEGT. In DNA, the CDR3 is TGTGCCAGCAGTGACTTAAGACAGGGGCGAGGCTACACCTTC. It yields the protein CASSDLRQGRGYTF.

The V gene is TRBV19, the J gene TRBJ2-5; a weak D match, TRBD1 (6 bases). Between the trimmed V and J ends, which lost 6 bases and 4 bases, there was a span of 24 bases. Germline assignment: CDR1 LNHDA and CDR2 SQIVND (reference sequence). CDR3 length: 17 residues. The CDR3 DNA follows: TGTGCCAGTAGCAAAAGCAGGTTACTGGGGGCCTTAGAGACCCAGTACTTC. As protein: CASSKSRLLGALETQYF.

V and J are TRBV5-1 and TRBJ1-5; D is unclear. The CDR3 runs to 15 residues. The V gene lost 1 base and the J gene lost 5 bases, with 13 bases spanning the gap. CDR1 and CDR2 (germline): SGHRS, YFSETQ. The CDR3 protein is CASSLWGGADQPQHF. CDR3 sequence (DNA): TGCGCCAGCAGCTTGTGGGGAGGTGCGGATCAGCCCCAGCATTTT. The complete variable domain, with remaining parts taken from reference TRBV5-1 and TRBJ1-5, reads KAGVTQTPRYLIKTRGQQVTLSCSPISGHRSVSWYQQTPGQGLQFLFEYFSETQRNKGNFPGRFSGRQFSNSRSEMNVSTLELGDSALYLCASSLWGGADQPQHFGDGTRLSIL.

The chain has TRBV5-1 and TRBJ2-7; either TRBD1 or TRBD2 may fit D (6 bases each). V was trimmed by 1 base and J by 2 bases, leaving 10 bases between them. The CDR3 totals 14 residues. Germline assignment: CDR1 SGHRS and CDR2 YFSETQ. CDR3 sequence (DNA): TGCGCCAGCAGCTTGTGGGGGGCCGCCTACGAGCAGTACTTC. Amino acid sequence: CASSLWGAAYEQYF. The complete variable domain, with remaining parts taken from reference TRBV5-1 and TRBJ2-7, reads KAGVTQTPRYLIKTRGQQVTLSCSPISGHRSVSWYQQTPGQGLQFLFEYFSETQRNKGNFPGRFSGRQFSNSRSEMNVSTLELGDSALYLCASSLWGAAYEQYFGPGTRLTVT.